Sequencing of this T cell receptor (beta chain) was carried out in a study of T-cell reconstitution after alpha-beta-depleted transplantation in children. This clonotype was observed a single time. V was pared by 6 bases and J by 3 bases, with 20 bases between. The germline V gene has CDR1 DFQATT and CDR2 SNEGSKA (reference sequence). The CDR3 is made up of 15 amino acids. Unique molecular identifiers featured in how the TCRbeta library was prepared. TCRdb used MiXCR to reprocess the PCR reads, holding one entry per CDR3 protein. The sample shows 100,000 to 120,000 distinct CDR3 sequences, about a tenth of them seen only once.

The chain is built from TRBV20-1 and TRBJ2-5; possible D gene TRBD1, 6 bases. This sequence was found in a human donor who donated a stem cell graft to a child with acute lymphoblastic leukemia. The sequences come from PBMCs from the stem cell graft donor, collected from the stem cell graft. The CDR3 reads CSAPQRSRGKETQYF. DNA for the CDR3: TGCAGTGCACCCCAGCGTAGTAGGGGGAAAGAGACCCAGTACTTC.